This TCR beta chain was sequenced for a study of blood T cell repertoires in COVID-19 (dated by TCRdb to the early 2020s). For context, the study as a whole: Samples from collaborators originated in the United States, Italy and Spain and spanned both the acute and convalescent phases of COVID-19. The material from the prospective study consisted of cDNA or gDNA derived from T cells, B-cell-depleted T cells, or PBMCs. Deeply sampled blood TCRbeta repertoires from subjects exposed to, actively infected with, or recovered from COVID-19 were included in the dataset. The repertoires were released in a freely available public database intended as a resource for research on the immune response to SARS-CoV-2. The samples were drawn from the first 160 participants of the ongoing ImmuneRACE study and from 1,200 or so subjects provided by 6 global collaborators. Nearly every sample came with metadata listing a de-identified subject ID, COVID-19 status, age in years and sex. HLA class I and class II types, where available, came from metadata supplied by the sample provider rather than from assay-based typing.

Points the paper makes about the study in general: The amount of clinical and demographic metadata varied by source and participant and was provided uncurated.

This clone was counted a single time. What this receptor recognizes is not known. Base qualities are not recorded, but no much larger clone differs from it by a single base. TCRbeta CDR3 regions were amplified from genomic DNA by means of the immunoSEQ Assay, a bias-controlled multiplex PCR. In the original analysis: Nucleated cell counts per sample were estimated from amplification of reference gene primers within the assay. To quantify the absolute abundance of each unique TCRbeta CDR3 rearrangement, sequence reads were collapsed and filtered. For each sample, productive Simpson clonality was calculated by taking the square root of Simpson's diversity index across productive rearrangements. The table comes from immuneACCESS by way of TCRdb, which keeps in-frame sequences with V and J called. Part of the clones is missing from these tables; in studies checked, under half for an unresolved V gene and the rest for unknown reasons. D and trimming were read from the DNA, whereas the V and J calls and clone size are those reported in that table. Across this sample there are under 130,000 clones, with roughly nine tenths seen only once. The ten largest clonotypes hold around 3.1% of the sample.

Collaborating institutions collected whole blood in K2EDTA tubes following their own protocols. Collaborator samples were shipped for TCRbeta analysis as frozen whole blood, isolated PBMCs, or DNA extracted from either sample type. This TCR was recovered from a man over 45 in a cohort sampled during active COVID-19. Input material: peripheral blood.

The CDR3 has the sequence CASSVHSGGAGGQDTQYF. The bases are TGTGCCAGCAGCGTTCATAGCGGGGGGGCCGGAGGTCAGGATACGCAGTATTTT. The V gene is TRBV9 and the J gene is TRBJ2-3, and TRBD2 aligns with 11 junction nucleotides. CDR1 and CDR2, per the germline V gene, are SGDLS and YYNGEE. Measured from the cysteine to the phenylalanine, the CDR3 is 18 residues long. The kept DNA is CDR3 alone, 54 bases in frame from the first base. Trimming leaves V shorter by 2 bases and J shorter by 6 bases, with the junction holding 14 bases beyond the gene matches. Supplemented by the reference TRBV9 and TRBJ2-3 proteins around the CDR3, the complete variable domain is DSGVTQTPKHLITATGQRVTLRCSPRSGDLSVYWYQQSLDQGLQFLIQYYNGEERAKGNILERFSAQQFPDLHSELNLSSLELGDSALYFCASSVHSGGAGGQDTQYFGPGTRLTVL.